This TCR beta chain is from a study of blood T cell repertoires in COVID-19. Looking at the study overall: Sample material is recorded as cDNA or gDNA derived from T cells, B-cell-depleted T cells, or PBMCs.

How the authors handled the data: Estimation of nucleated cell counts was performed using reference gene primer amplification. Clones were read by immunoSEQ multiplex PCR, and TCRdb kept only the in-frame ones, dropping some. V and J calls and clone size are copied from that table; D and trimming were computed from the DNA. The repertoire includes fewer than 300,000 clones, under 90% of them detected once, and roughly 3% sits in the top ten. With 6 bases removed from V and 2 bases from J, the gap between germline ends came to 14 bases. This CDR3 has 15 amino acids. In germline, CDR1 is SGHTA, CDR2 FQGNSA.

The source is a woman younger than 30 with acute or convalescent COVID-19. The chain joins TRBV7-2 to TRBJ1-5; D is unclear. Input material: peripheral blood. The CDR3: CASSSDGIGNQPQHF. CDR3 nucleotide sequence: TGTGCCAGCAGTTCAGACGGGATCGGCAATCAGCCCCAGCATTTT.